The 18 T cell receptor beta chains in this list originate from one sample, sequenced in a study of cytomegalovirus exposure and HLA in healthy donors. 60 Vbeta and 13 Jbeta primers were used in PCR. TCRdb keeps only in-frame clones here, not all; method: immunoSEQ multiplex PCR. The sample contains some 160,000 clones, around 73% of which appear only once. The sequenced sample was PBMCs. The receptors were gathered from a woman younger than 30 in good health and CMV-seropositive.

The V and J genes are TRBV7-3 and TRBJ1-2, with 8 bases lining up with TRBD1. CDR3 length equals 14 residues. Germline V gives CDR1 SGHTA, CDR2 FQGTGA. With V trimmed by 5 bases and J by 4 bases, 6 bases remained unmatched. Here the CDR3 DNA reads TGTGCCAGCAGCCTCGGACAGGGAGGCTATGGCTACACCTTC. Protein sequence: CASSLGQGGYGYTF. The entire variable domain, with the rest obtained from reference TRBV7-3 and TRBJ1-2, is as follows: GAGVSQTPSNKVTEKGKYVELRCDPISGHTALYWYRQSLGQGPEFLIYFQGTGAADDSGLPNDRFFAVRPEGSVSTLKIQRTERGDSAVYLCASSLGQGGYGYTFGSGTRLTVV.

The chain joins TRBV14 to TRBJ1-1, with 7 bases lining up with TRBD1. The V and J ends lost 4 bases and 4 bases, in that order; junction bases with no gene match: 15. CDR3 length: 17 residues. Germline V gives CDR1 SGHDN, CDR2 FVKESK. The CDR3 coding sequence is TGTGCCAGCAGCCGAGTACCCCTCACAGGGGCGGTCACTGAAGCTTTCTTT. Amino acid sequence: CASSRVPLTGAVTEAFF.

This clone appeared once. This chain uses TRBV7-5 with TRBJ1-1. TRBV7-5 is reported as a pseudogene. CDR3 size: 12 residues. CDR3 coding DNA: TGTGTCAGAAGCTTAGCACTCCTTGAAGCTTTCTTT. Amino acids: CVRSLALLEAFF.

This clone was seen once. The gene calls are TRBV30 and TRBJ1-6, with D possibly matching TRBD1 (5 bases). Germline V lookup: CDR1 GTSNPN, CDR2 SVGIG (reference sequence). The CDR3 sequence is 14 residues long. The V and J ends lost 6 bases and 6 bases respectively, with 15 bases between them. In DNA form, the CDR3 reads TGTGCCTGCCCGGGACTGACCCTTAATTCACCCCTCCACTTT. Amino acids: CACPGLTLNSPLHF.

The rearrangement uses TRBV4-2 and TRBJ2-7; D call uncertain. Germline-derived CDR1 and CDR2 are LGHNA and YNFKEQ. V dropped 0 bases and J dropped 2 bases, with 14 bases sitting between them. This CDR3 has 16 amino acids. The CDR3, as DNA: TGTGCCAGCAGCCAAGAGGCCTCAAACAGAGCCTACGAGCAGTACTTC. It is translated as CASSQEASNRAYEQYF.

The chain couples TRBV30 to TRBJ1-1, with D perhaps TRBD1 (5 bases). Germline-derived CDR1 and CDR2 are GTSNPN and SVGIG (reference sequence). V lost 2 bases and J lost 0, with 10 bases in between. CDR3 size: 14 residues. DNA of the CDR3: TGTGCCTGGAGTTTCGGGGGAATGAACACTGAAGCTTTCTTT. Its protein is CAWSFGGMNTEAFF.

This rearrangement joins TRBV27 to TRBJ2-3; D is possibly TRBD1 (5 bases). Per the germline V gene, CDR1 is MNHEY and CDR2 is SMNVEV (reference sequence). Trimming cost V 9 bases and J 3 bases, with 25 bases left between them. The CDR3 spans 17 residues. DNA of the CDR3: TGTGCCAGAGTAACTTACAGGTCCCTTTTCGTTACAGATACGCAGTATTTT. The encoded protein is CARVTYRSLFVTDTQYF.

The rearrangement links TRBV7-2 to TRBJ1-1; D not certain. The germline CDR1 and CDR2 sequences are SGHTA and FQGNSA. The CDR3 totals 15 residues. V lost 7 bases and J lost 10, with 25 bases in between. The CDR3 protein is CASKKNGEALFAAFF. The CDR3 DNA follows: TGTGCCAGCAAAAAGAACGGGGAGGCCCTTTTTGCAGCTTTCTTT.

This clone showed up just a few times. The chain recombines TRBV4-3 with TRBJ1-2; tentative D call: TRBD1 (6 bases). The CDR3 is made up of 15 amino acids. V was pared by 2 bases and J by 4 bases, with 14 bases between. The germline CDR1 and CDR2 sequences are LGHNA and YSLEER. The DNA of the CDR3 is TGCGCCAGCAGCCAATCCGCGGGGGGCCCCTATGGCTACACCTTC. Its protein product is CASSQSAGGPYGYTF.

The genes are TRBV4-2 and TRBJ2-1; TRBD2 matches 7 bases. The CDR3 covers 13 residues. V dropped 6 bases and J dropped 5; count of bases not matched to a gene: 4. Germline V lookup: CDR1 LGHNA, CDR2 YNFKEQ. The CDR3 region has the DNA TGTGCCAGCAGTCCGGGACTAAACAATGAGCAGTTCTTC. Protein sequence: CASSPGLNNEQFF.

This clone has only one observation. V and J are TRBV9 and TRBJ2-2, with a weak D call TRBD1 (6 bases). V was trimmed by 6 bases and J by 5 bases, leaving 11 bases between them. This CDR3 contains 13 residues. The germline CDR1 and CDR2 sequences are SGDLS and YYNGEE. CDR3 loop: CASKQGGTGELFF. CDR3 coding DNA: TGTGCCAGCAAACAGGGCGGTACCGGGGAGCTGTTTTTT.

In this sample, this clone turned up a few times. The CDR3 region has the DNA TGTGCCAGCAGCTTAGGCGGGGGGCCTTCCAATGAGCAGTTCTTC. It is translated as CASSLGGGPSNEQFF. V usage is TRBV11-2 and J usage is TRBJ2-1; 8 bases match TRBD2. The CDR3 runs to 15 residues. The trim removed 1 base at V and 6 bases at J, leaving 5 bases unmatched. Germline loops: CDR1 SGHAT, CDR2 FQNNGV. Drawing the rest from reference TRBV11-2 and TRBJ2-1, the complete variable domain is EAGVAQSPRYKIIEKRQSVAFWCNPISGHATLYWYQQILGQGPKLLIQFQNNGVVDDSQLPKDRFSAERLKGVDSTLKIQPAKLEDSAVYLCASSLGGGPSNEQFFGPGTRLTVL.

The chain recombines TRBV2 with TRBJ1-1; 10 bases match TRBD1. CDR3 length equals 16 residues. Germline CDR1 reads SNHLY; CDR2 reads FYNNEI. Unmatched junction bases numbered 9, after V lost 4 bases and J lost 4 bases. CDR3 amino acids: CASSVTRTGGSTEAFF. CDR3 coding DNA: TGTGCCAGCAGTGTCACTAGGACAGGGGGAAGCACTGAAGCTTTCTTT.

The genes are TRBV28 and TRBJ2-7; D is possibly TRBD1 (5 bases). V lost 3 bases to trimming and J lost 2 bases, with 23 bases between them. The CDR3 is 18 amino acids. Looked up from germline, CDR1 is MDHEN and CDR2 is SYDVKM. The CDR3 sequence is CASSFLPRWTSGPYEQYF. The CDR3, as DNA: TGTGCCAGCAGTTTTCTACCCCGGTGGACATCTGGTCCCTACGAGCAGTACTTC.

CDR3 loop: CASSLPGTDSYEQYF. In DNA form, the CDR3 reads TGTGCCAGCAGCTTACCCGGGACAGACTCTTACGAGCAGTACTTC. This chain joins TRBV5-4 and TRBJ2-7, with 7 bases matching TRBD1. The trim removed 2 bases at V and 4 bases at J, leaving 9 bases unmatched. The germline V gene has CDR1 SGHNT and CDR2 YYREEE (reference sequence). This CDR3 is built from 15 residues.

V is TRBV7-2 and J is TRBJ2-5, with TRBD1 matching over 7 bases. Germline assignment: CDR1 SGHTA and CDR2 FQGNSA. The ends lost 5 bases at V and 4 bases at J; junction bases unmatched: 7. CDR3 size: 14 residues. The CDR3 sequence is CASSNRDSRETQYF. CDR3 nucleotides: TGTGCCAGCAGCAATCGGGACAGCCGAGAGACCCAGTACTTC.

V gene TRBV7-9 combines with J gene TRBJ2-5; D is perhaps TRBD1 (5 bases). The V and J ends lost 2 bases and 5 bases respectively, with 18 bases between them. There are 16 residues in the CDR3. Germline values: CDR1 SEHNR, CDR2 FQNEAQ (reference sequence). For the CDR3, the DNA is TGTGCCAGCAGCTTAATTGGCCGAGAGGCAGGGGAGACCCAGTACTTC. Amino acids: CASSLIGREAGETQYF. The full variable domain, rest sourced from reference TRBV7-9 and TRBJ2-5, is DTGVSQNPRHKITKRGQNVTFRCDPISEHNRLYWYRQTLGQGPEFLTYFQNEAQLEKSRLLSDRFSAERPKGSFSTLEIQRTEQGDSAMYLCASSLIGREAGETQYFGPGTRLLVL.

To note about this clone: Likely a read error: the CDR3 ends without its conserved phenylalanine or tryptophan. J is TRBJ1-1 and V is TRBV29-1, with D possibly TRBD1 on 5 matching bases. The CDR3 is 10 residues long. V lost 5 bases to trimming and J lost 9 bases, with 10 bases between them. Germline CDR1 reads SQVTM; CDR2 reads ANQGSEA. This CDR3 reads CSVRGVQAFL. The DNA of the CDR3 is TGCAGCGTTCGGGGGGTCCAAGCTTTCCTT.